Following are 29 T cell receptor beta chains from one sample sequenced in a study of blood T cell repertoires in COVID-19. The repertoire was sequenced with immunoSEQ multiplex PCR; TCRdb's copy has only in-frame clones and lacks some. The data show around 230,000 clones, over 65% seen once. The sample was peripheral blood. These receptors all come from a woman aged 70-85 years with active or convalescent COVID-19.

The chain links TRBV10-1 to TRBJ1-6; D is unclear. V gave up 3 bases and J gave up 8 bases, with 14 bases separating them. The CDR3 has 15 amino acids. The germline V gene encodes CDR1 WNHNN and CDR2 SYGVQD (reference sequence). The CDR3 reads CASSEKATGDSPLHF. In DNA form, the CDR3 reads TGCGCCAGCAGTGAAAAGGCCACCGGGGATTCACCCCTCCACTTT.

The chain uses TRBV7-2 and TRBJ2-3; D gene uncertain. CDR3 length: 12 residues. CDR1 and CDR2 (germline): SGHTA, FQGNSA. V was pared by 3 bases and J by 2 bases, with 3 bases between. CDR3 nucleotide sequence: TGTGCCAGCAGCTTCTACACAGATACGCAGTATTTT. The encoded protein is CASSFYTDTQYF.

This sequence joins TRBV7-9 and TRBJ2-3; 12 bases are a match to TRBD2. Germline assignment: CDR1 SEHNR and CDR2 FQNEAQ (reference sequence). The CDR3 is 15 amino acids. The V and J ends lost 5 bases and 2 bases, in that order; junction bases with no gene match: 2. The CDR3 reads CASSTSGRPTDTQYF. The CDR3 DNA is TGTGCCAGCAGCACTAGCGGGAGGCCCACAGATACGCAGTATTTT.

The chain carries TRBV19 and TRBJ1-2; no clear D gene. CDR3 size: 12 residues. Germline V gene data show CDR1 as LNHDA and CDR2 as SQIVND (reference sequence). V lost 10 bases, J lost 5 bases, and 14 bases lay in between. The DNA for the CDR3 is TGTGCCACCGAGCCAGGTGGATATGGCTACACCTTC. Its protein product is CATEPGGYGYTF.

The J gene is TRBJ2-2, the V gene TRBV5-8, with D unclear. This CDR3 is 14 amino acids long. The V end was cut by 2 bases, the J end by 2 bases, with 7 bases between. Per germline, CDR1 SGHTS and CDR2 YDEGEE. CDR3: CASSFRVNTGELFF. CDR3 nucleotides: TGTGCCAGCAGCTTTCGGGTTAACACCGGGGAGCTGTTTTTT.

The sample holds a few counts of this clone. V is TRBV6-5 and J is TRBJ2-2, with D possibly matching TRBD2 (6 bases). This CDR3 has 14 amino acids. The ends were cut back, 8 bases at V and 0 bases at J, with 10 bases in the middle. Germline assignment: CDR1 MNHEY and CDR2 SVGAGI. This CDR3 is CASRWGANTGELFF. CDR3 sequence (DNA): TGTGCCAGCCGATGGGGGGCGAACACCGGGGAGCTGTTTTTT.

The V gene is TRBV5-4, the J gene TRBJ2-1; D is perhaps TRBD2 (6 bases). The V gene's germline CDR1 is SGHNT and CDR2 YYREEE (reference sequence). The V and J ends lost 4 bases and 0 bases respectively, with 14 bases between them. The CDR3 contains 16 residues. In nucleotides, the CDR3 is TGTGCCAGCAGCAGGGGACTCCCGCGCTCCTACAATGAGCAGTTCTTC. Translating it yields CASSRGLPRSYNEQFF.

The chain has TRBV7-9 and TRBJ1-4, with TRBD1 matching over 7 bases. This CDR3 contains 14 residues. V dropped 5 bases and J dropped 4; count of bases not matched to a gene: 4. CDR1 and CDR2 from the germline V gene are SEHNR and FQNEAQ (reference sequence). The CDR3 protein is CASSLGQNNEKLFF. For the CDR3, the DNA is TGTGCCAGCAGCCTGGGACAGAATAATGAAAAACTGTTTTTT. The full variable domain, completed using reference TRBV7-9 and TRBJ1-4, is DTGVSQNPRHKITKRGQNVTFRCDPISEHNRLYWYRQTLGQGPEFLTYFQNEAQLEKSRLLSDRFSAERPKGSFSTLEIQRTEQGDSAMYLCASSLGQNNEKLFFGSGTQLSVL.

The genes are TRBV30 and TRBJ2-4; TRBD1 matches 10 bases. The ends lost 6 bases at V and 12 bases at J; junction bases unmatched: 14. The CDR3 has 14 residues. Germline CDR1 GTSNPN, CDR2 SVGIG (reference sequence). In DNA form, the CDR3 reads TGTGCCTGCGACAGGGGGCACAGCGAGGGGACTCAGTACTTC. Protein product: CACDRGHSEGTQYF. The full variable domain, its missing parts supplied by reference TRBV30 and TRBJ2-4, is SQTIHQWPATLVQPVGSPLSLECTVEGTSNPNLYWYRQAAGRGLQLLFYSVGIGQISSEVPQNLSASRPQDRQFILSSKKLLLSDSGFYLCACDRGHSEGTQYFGAGTRLSVL.

The chain uses TRBV4-2 and TRBJ2-7; 9 positions agree with TRBD2. The CDR3 covers 16 residues. Germline CDR1 reads LGHNA; CDR2 reads YNFKEQ. Trimming took 1 base from V and 3 from J; bases not matched to a gene: 7. The CDR3 sequence: CASSQVSAGGSYEQYF. The CDR3 DNA is TGTGCCAGCAGCCAAGTGTCAGCGGGAGGCAGCTACGAGCAGTACTTC.

This clone came up a few times. V is TRBV7-6 and J is TRBJ1-6; D gene unclear. The V gene lost 3 bases and the J gene lost 3 bases, with 3 bases spanning the gap. CDR1 is SGHVS and CDR2 is FNYEAQ in the germline V gene. The CDR3 covers 13 residues. CDR3 nucleotide sequence: TGTGCCAGCAGCTTCAGCTATAATTCACCCCTCCACTTT. Protein product: CASSFSYNSPLHF. Full variable domain (rest looked up from reference TRBV7-6 and TRBJ1-6): GAGVSQSPRYKVTKRGQDVALRCDPISGHVSLYWYRQALGQGPEFLTYFNYEAQQDKSGLPNDRFSAERPEGSISTLTIQRTEQRDSAMYRCASSFSYNSPLHFGNGTRLTVT.

The chain is built from TRBV30 and TRBJ2-3, with D unclear. This CDR3 spans 12 amino acids. V was cut by 5 bases and J by 3 bases, with 9 bases left in between. Germline V lookup: CDR1 GTSNPN, CDR2 SVGIG (reference sequence). This CDR3 reads CAWAPLTDTQYF. CDR3 bases: TGTGCCTGGGCCCCCTTGACAGATACGCAGTATTTT.

The V gene is TRBV2, the J gene TRBJ1-4; 7 positions agree with TRBD1. There are 13 residues in the CDR3. The germline V gene encodes CDR1 SNHLY and CDR2 FYNNEI. V trimming: 7 bases; J trimming: 6 bases; junction bases outside the gene matches: 5. Here the CDR3 DNA reads TGTGCCAGCACCGAGACAGGGCATGAAAAACTGTTTTTT. This translates into CASTETGHEKLFF.

This chain links TRBV30 with TRBJ2-5, with D maybe TRBD2 (6 bases). The CDR3 extends over 13 amino acids. V was clipped by 3 bases and J by 0 bases, with 8 bases between them. In germline, CDR1 is GTSNPN, CDR2 SVGIG (reference sequence). CDR3 DNA: TGTGCCTGGAGCCGGGACTACCAAGAGACCCAGTACTTC. This gives the protein CAWSRDYQETQYF.

Here the CDR3 DNA reads TGTGCCAGCAGATCCGGACAGGGCCATTCACCCCTCCACTTT. This codes for CASRSGQGHSPLHF. The rearrangement uses TRBV6-5 and TRBJ1-6; 8 positions agree with TRBD1. Germline-derived CDR1 and CDR2 are MNHEY and SVGAGI. This CDR3 has 14 residues. The V segment lost 6 bases and the J segment 8 bases; nucleotides outside the gene matches: 6.

The chain is built from TRBV4-1 and TRBJ2-7; D might be TRBD1 (5 bases). Trimming removed 2 bases from V and 7 bases from J, with 6 bases in between. The CDR3 has 11 amino acids. The germline gives CDR1 MGHRA, CDR2 YSYEKL. The CDR3 region has the DNA TGCGCCAGCAGCCAAAAGGGGGAGCAGTACTTC. Amino acids: CASSQKGEQYF.

This rearrangement joins TRBV10-2 to TRBJ2-1; unclear D gene. With 3 bases removed from V and 0 bases from J, the gap between germline ends came to 9 bases. The germline V gene has CDR1 WSHSY and CDR2 SAAADI. The CDR3 extends over 15 amino acids. CDR3 sequence reads: CASSDSGYSYNEQFF. The CDR3 DNA reads as TGCGCCAGCAGTGACTCAGGTTACTCCTACAATGAGCAGTTCTTC.

The chain combines TRBV9 with TRBJ2-3; a possible D gene is TRBD2 (7 bases). CDR1 SGDLS and CDR2 YYNGEE come from the germline V gene. The CDR3 is 16 residues long. The V end was cut by 4 bases, the J end by 7 bases, with 22 bases between. Here the CDR3 DNA reads TGTGCCAGCAGCCGAGGGGCGGGACCGGGGGGCTATACGCAGTATTTT. Amino acid sequence: CASSRGAGPGGYTQYF.

Details on this clone: A junction end diverges from the germline sequence, so it may reflect a read error. The chain employs TRBV10-3 and TRBJ2-3; the match to TRBD2 covers 9 bases. In germline, CDR1 is ENHRY, CDR2 SYGVKD. The CDR3 extends over 15 amino acids. CDR3 residues: CAINEAGGGTDTQYF. CDR3 sequence (DNA): TGTGCCATCAATGAGGCGGGAGGGGGCACAGATACGCAGTATTTT.

CDR3 sequence reads: CASSLGDRGALHF. The CDR3, as DNA: TGCGCCAGCAGCTTGGGGGACAGGGGAGCCCTCCACTTT. The chain employs TRBV5-1 and TRBJ1-6; 10 nucleotides align to TRBD1. With V trimmed by 0 bases and J by 14 bases, 2 bases remained unmatched. CDR1 and CDR2 from the germline V gene are SGHRS and YFSETQ. There are 13 residues in the CDR3. Full variable domain (outside the CDR3, taken from reference TRBV5-1 and TRBJ1-6): KAGVTQTPRYLIKTRGQQVTLSCSPISGHRSVSWYQQTPGQGLQFLFEYFSETQRNKGNFPGRFSGRQFSNSRSEMNVSTLELGDSALYLCASSLGDRGALHFGNGTRLTVT.

CDR3: CASSFRAGGRNEQFF. CDR3 DNA sequence: TGCGCCAGCAGCTTTAGGGCGGGGGGACGCAATGAGCAGTTCTTC. This chain connects TRBV5-1 to TRBJ2-1; 8 bases fit TRBD2. Germline CDR1 is SGHRS and CDR2 is YFSETQ. There are 15 residues in the CDR3. J was trimmed by 6 bases and V by 2 bases; bases with no gene match: 7. The entire variable domain, with the rest obtained from reference TRBV5-1 and TRBJ2-1, is as follows: KAGVTQTPRYLIKTRGQQVTLSCSPISGHRSVSWYQQTPGQGLQFLFEYFSETQRNKGNFPGRFSGRQFSNSRSEMNVSTLELGDSALYLCASSFRAGGRNEQFFGPGTRLTVL.

The V and J genes are TRBV9 and TRBJ2-2; no clear D gene. Germline V gene lookup returns CDR1 SGDLS and CDR2 YYNGEE. The CDR3 runs to 18 residues. Trimming took off 4 bases at V and 2 bases at J, with 21 bases between the two ends. CDR3 residues: CASSSELNPTRNTGELFF. For the CDR3, the DNA is TGTGCCAGCAGCTCTGAGCTAAACCCTACGCGAAACACCGGGGAGCTGTTTTTT.

The chain is built from TRBV29-1 and TRBJ2-5; D is possibly TRBD1 (5 bases). CDR1 SQVTM and CDR2 ANQGSEA come from the germline V gene. With 3 bases removed from V and 2 bases from J, the gap between germline ends came to 10 bases. CDR3 length: 13 residues. The CDR3 DNA sequence: TGCAGCGTTGAGGTCAGGGCTCAAGAGACCCAGTACTTC. Translating it yields CSVEVRAQETQYF.

The chain combines TRBV29-1 with TRBJ1-2; D remains unclear. The CDR3 runs to 12 residues. Germline CDR1 and CDR2: SQVTM and ANQGSEA. V lost 8 bases to trimming and J lost 5 bases, with 15 bases between them. The CDR3 region has the DNA TGCAGCACTCCGGGAGAGGCTTATGGCTACACCTTC. It yields the protein CSTPGEAYGYTF. Drawing the rest from reference TRBV29-1 and TRBJ1-2, the complete variable domain is SAVISQKPSRDICQRGTSLTIQCQVDSQVTMMFWYRQQPGQSLTLIATANQGSEATYESGFVIDKFPISRPNLTFSTLTVSNMSPEDSSIYLCSTPGEAYGYTFGSGTRLTVV.

CDR3 region: CASTLDSYNEQFF. CDR3 sequence (DNA): TGTGCCAGCACCCTGGACAGTTACAATGAGCAGTTCTTC. This chain uses TRBV2 with TRBJ2-1, with D possibly matching TRBD1 (6 bases). The ends were cut back, 7 bases at V and 4 bases at J, with 11 bases in the middle. This CDR3 has 13 amino acids. Germline CDR1 is SNHLY and CDR2 is FYNNEI. The full variable domain, completed using reference TRBV2 and TRBJ2-1, is EPEVTQTPSHQVTQMGQEVILRCVPISNHLYFYWYRQILGQKVEFLVSFYNNEISEKSEIFDDQFSVERPDGSNFTLKIRSTKLEDSAMYFCASTLDSYNEQFFGPGTRLTVL.

The V and J genes are TRBV6-5 and TRBJ2-1; 7 nucleotides align to TRBD2. Losses at the gene ends were 3 bases for V and 7 bases for J; bases not matched to a gene: 9. Per germline, CDR1 MNHEY and CDR2 SVGAGI. The CDR3 totals 15 residues. CDR3 DNA: TGTGCCAGCAGTTATAAGGCGGGAGCGGCGAATGAGCAGTTCTTC. It specifies CASSYKAGAANEQFF.

This clone was seen a few times. The chain employs TRBV28 and TRBJ1-2, with 7 bases lining up with TRBD1. The V gene end was trimmed by 2 bases and the J gene end by 8 bases; junction bases not matched to a gene: 8. Germline CDR1 is MDHEN and CDR2 is SYDVKM. The CDR3 is 14 residues long. The CDR3 region has the DNA TGTGCCAGCAGTTTACCACAGGGGTTCGGCGGCTACACCTTC. Amino acid sequence: CASSLPQGFGGYTF.

This clone was recorded a few times. The J gene is TRBJ1-6, the V gene TRBV19; 7 bases match TRBD1. The CDR3 extends over 14 amino acids. Germline values: CDR1 LNHDA, CDR2 SQIVND (reference sequence). The J segment lost 7 bases and the V segment lost 6 bases, leaving 6 bases of the junction unmatched. In DNA form, the CDR3 reads TGTGCCAGTAGGATGACAGGGAGAAATTCACCCCTCCACTTT. It yields the protein CASRMTGRNSPLHF.

This clone was seen many times. The rearrangement links TRBV27 to TRBJ2-7; D perhaps matches TRBD1 (5 bases). CDR3 length equals 14 residues. Deletions cut 3 bases from V and 5 bases from J, with 14 bases between. CDR1 and CDR2 (germline): MNHEY, SMNVEV (reference sequence). CDR3 protein: CASSFAGATNEQYF. CDR3 nucleotide sequence: TGTGCCAGCAGTTTCGCTGGGGCGACAAACGAGCAGTACTTC.